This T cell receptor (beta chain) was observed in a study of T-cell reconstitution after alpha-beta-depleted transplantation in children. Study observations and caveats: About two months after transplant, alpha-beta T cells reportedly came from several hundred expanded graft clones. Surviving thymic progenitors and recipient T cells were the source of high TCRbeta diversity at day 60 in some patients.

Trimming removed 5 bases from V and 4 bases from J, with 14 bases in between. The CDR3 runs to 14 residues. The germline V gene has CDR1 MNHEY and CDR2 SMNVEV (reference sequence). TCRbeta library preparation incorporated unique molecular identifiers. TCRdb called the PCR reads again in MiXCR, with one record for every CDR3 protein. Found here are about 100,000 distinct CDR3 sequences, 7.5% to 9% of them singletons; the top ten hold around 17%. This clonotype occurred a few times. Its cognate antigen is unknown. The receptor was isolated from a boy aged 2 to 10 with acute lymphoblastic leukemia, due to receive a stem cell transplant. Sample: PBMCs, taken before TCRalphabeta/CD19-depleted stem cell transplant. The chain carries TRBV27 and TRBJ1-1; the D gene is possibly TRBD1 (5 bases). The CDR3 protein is CASSRDGRGTEAFF. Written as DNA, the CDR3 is TGTGCCAGCAGTAGGGACGGCCGCGGCACTGAAGCTTTCTTT.